This is a list of T cell receptor beta chains from one sample in a study of T cell responses to AZD1222 COVID-19 vaccine. The protocol was immunoSEQ multiplex PCR, while the TCRdb copy is restricted to in-frame clones and leaves out a portion. The sample has around 130,000 clones, 93% seen once. The source material was peripheral blood, sampled on day 0 of AZD1222 vaccination. These TCRs come from an adult in good health. Both conserved end residues are trimmed from each CDR3. D genes are given only for firm matches. Not every row has a clone size; where given, it reads once, few, many or a size class.

>TRBD2|-|TRBV9|13
ASSVAAGGYNEQF
>-|-|TRBV28|10
ASRGTAEKLF
>TRBD1|-|TRBV27|15
ASSLSDREAGANVLT
>-|-|TRBV7-2|12
ASSWDGHNQPQH
>TRBD1|-|TRBV14|12
ASSQIQGYTEAF
>-|-|TRBV7-2|13
ASSLNGRGRTEAF
>-|-|TRBV7-3|13
ASSSGDGGNTEAF
>TRBD1|-|TRBV7-9|14
ASSLAEGGGGSPLH
>TRBD2|-|TRBV28|10
ASSPSGNEQY
>TRBD1|once|TRBV7-9|14
ASSLVGDRSYNEQF
>-|-|TRBV24-1|14
ATRAVSGNGDQPQH